Presented here are 2 T cell receptor beta chains from one specimen sequenced in a study of graft-versus-host responses after intestinal transplantation. Here immunoSEQ multiplex PCR was the method, and the copy in TCRdb shows in-frame clones only, minus some. The profile covers 30,000 to 40,000 clones, with 75% to 90% appearing a single time and 3% to 4% taken by the ten largest. The sequencing here drew on PBMCs, taken 1070 days after transplant. These TCRs come from a human patient who received an intestinal transplant, so some T cells may come from the graft donor.

This rearrangement joins TRBV18 to TRBJ2-5; D not resolved. The CDR3 contains 11 residues. Germline V gene data show CDR1 as KGHSH and CDR2 as LQKENI. With 1 base removed from V and 5 bases from J, the gap between germline ends came to 2 bases. CDR3 in amino acids: CASSPRETQYF. CDR3 sequence (DNA): TGTGCCAGCTCACCACGGGAGACCCAGTACTTC.

The chain employs TRBV27 and TRBJ2-3; D tentatively reads TRBD1 or TRBD2 (5 bases each). Germline V lookup: CDR1 MNHEY, CDR2 SMNVEV (reference sequence). This CDR3 spans 16 amino acids. The ends were cut back, 5 bases at V and 4 bases at J, with 19 bases in the middle. CDR3 nucleotide sequence: TGTGCCAGCAGTCCCCGGGACGTCTGGTCCCCAGATACGCAGTATTTT. Translating gives CASSPRDVWSPDTQYF.